The present entry profiles one T cell receptor (beta chain) with its context. This entry is derived from a study of OX40 agonist ivuxolimab in advanced cancers. The CDR3 covers 13 residues. Trimming at V came to 8 bases and at J to 4 bases, leaving 4 bases not matched to a gene. CDR1 and CDR2 (germline): SGDLS, YYNGEE. The table came from immunoSEQ multiplex PCR; TCRdb's copy has only in-frame clones and leaves some out. In the table there are 40,000 to 55,000 clones, roughly 90% of which are singletons. The rearrangement joins TRBV9 to TRBJ2-1; 9 bases match TRBD2. The origin of this receptor is an adult with an advanced solid tumor such as melanoma, head and neck, liver or kidney cancer. The material sequenced was CD4+ or CD8+ T cells sorted from blood, taken in a trial of the OX40 agonist ivuxolimab. CDR3: CASGTSSYNEQFF. The DNA for the CDR3 is TGTGCCAGTGGGACTAGCTCTTACAATGAGCAGTTCTTC.